This T cell receptor beta chain was recovered during a study of glioma-infiltrating T cells after dendritic cell vaccination. For the study at large: Dendritic cell vaccination trial patients had either newly diagnosed or recurrent glioblastoma.

Profiled with immunoSEQ multiplex PCR; TCRdb holds only in-frame clones, not every one. In the table there are roughly 100,000 clones, roughly four fifths of which are singletons. The J segment lost 3 bases and the V segment lost 1 base, leaving 9 bases of the junction unmatched. CDR1 is LGHNA and CDR2 is YNFKEQ in the germline V gene. CDR3 length equals 16 residues. The material was blood, obtained before dendritic cell vaccination. The TCR sequence derives from a human donor with glioblastoma. The genes are TRBV4-2 and TRBJ2-7, with 7 positions matching TRBD1. The CDR3: CASSQAGGQDFYEQYF. CDR3 in DNA: TGTGCCAGCAGCCAAGCAGGAGGACAGGATTTCTACGAGCAGTACTTC.